This T cell receptor beta chain was captured by sequencing in a study of T cell changes during pregnancy in multiple sclerosis. V was shortened by 1 base and J by 0 bases, with 8 bases between the two germline ends. In germline, CDR1 is SGHRS, CDR2 YFSETQ. This CDR3 contains 15 residues. Clones were sequenced by immunoSEQ multiplex PCR, and TCRdb holds only the in-frame ones, with some missing. Among 75,000 to 95,000 clones, about 91% were seen once, and the ten largest hold around 0.93%. The clonotype was recovered from a female donor with multiple sclerosis, enrolled in a pregnancy study. Sequenced here: peripheral blood, sampled before pregnancy. The chain employs TRBV5-1 and TRBJ1-3; D is perhaps TRBD1 (5 bases). CDR3 loop: CASSLKGISGNTIYF. The CDR3 nucleotides are TGCGCCAGCAGCTTGAAGGGGATCTCTGGAAACACCATATATTTT.